The next 26 T cell receptor beta chains were all read from a single sample in a study of blood T cell repertoires in COVID-19. Using immunoSEQ multiplex PCR, the repertoire was profiled, and TCRdb retains in-frame clones only, with some absent. The sample has about 470,000 clones, roughly 87% seen once; the top ten hold about 0.7%. Sequenced input: PBMCs or T cells enriched from blood (not recorded which). Receptors were obtained from a woman aged 18-30 years who had recovered from COVID-19.

V is TRBV18 and J is TRBJ1-4; TRBD1 matches at 9 bases. Germline values: CDR1 KGHSH, CDR2 LQKENI. Trimming took 6 bases from V and 8 from J; bases not matched to a gene: 10. The CDR3 sequence is 15 residues long. The CDR3 spells CASSWGTGSEEKLFF. CDR3 in DNA: TGTGCCAGCTCTTGGGGGACAGGGTCGGAGGAAAAACTGTTTTTT.

The rearrangement uses TRBV28 and TRBJ1-5; 7 bases match TRBD1. Germline CDR1 MDHEN, CDR2 SYDVKM. The CDR3 has 16 amino acids. The junction had 8 bases not matched to a gene; V was cut back by 6 bases and J by 0 bases. The chain's CDR3 is CASRLTGIYSNQPQHF. The CDR3 nucleotides are TGTGCCAGCAGGCTGACAGGGATTTATAGCAATCAGCCCCAGCATTTT.

This CDR3 is CASSKDGPGGNTEAFF. The CDR3 DNA sequence: TGTGCCAGCAGCAAAGATGGGCCCGGAGGGAACACTGAAGCTTTCTTT. The chain employs TRBV21-1 and TRBJ1-1. TRBV21-1 is noted as a pseudogene. This CDR3 has 16 residues.

The chain uses TRBV11-2 and TRBJ2-3; tentatively, D is TRBD2 (6 bases). V was trimmed by 2 bases and J by 5 bases, leaving 17 bases between them. There are 16 residues in the CDR3. Germline loops: CDR1 SGHAT, CDR2 FQNNGV. The CDR3, as DNA: TGTGCCAGCAGCTTACAGCCGGGGGAATCGGGAGATACGCAGTATTTT. This encodes CASSLQPGESGDTQYF.

The rearrangement links TRBV2 to TRBJ2-6; maybe TRBD2 (5 bases). Germline CDR1 is SNHLY and CDR2 is FYNNEI. Between the trimmed V and J ends, which lost 0 bases and 1 base, there was a span of 10 bases. The CDR3 length is 17 residues. CDR3 in amino acids: CASSEALRGSGANVLTF. In DNA form, the CDR3 reads TGTGCCAGCAGTGAAGCGCTTCGAGGGTCTGGGGCCAACGTCCTGACTTTC.

This clone was counted a few times. The genes are TRBV5-6 and TRBJ2-1; no firm D call. CDR3 length: 13 residues. Trimming left V 4 bases short and J 5 bases short, with 10 bases between. Germline CDR1 SGHDT, CDR2 YYEEEE. The CDR3: CASSLLPDNEQFF. CDR3 DNA: TGTGCCAGCAGCCTCCTCCCGGACAATGAGCAGTTCTTC.

The J gene is TRBJ2-7, the V gene TRBV27; D is unresolved. In germline, CDR1 is MNHEY, CDR2 SMNVEV (reference sequence). The CDR3 loop spans 14 amino acids. Trimming shortened V by 5 bases and J by 0 bases, and 11 bases separated the two germline ends. The CDR3 DNA reads as TGTGCCAGCAGTCAAGCTACAGTCTCCTACGAGCAGTACTTC. Amino acid sequence: CASSQATVSYEQYF.

The genes are TRBV19 and TRBJ2-2; TRBD2 is a possible D gene (6 bases). Between the trimmed V and J ends, which lost 6 bases and 2 bases, there was a span of 10 bases. Germline V gives CDR1 LNHDA, CDR2 SQIVND (reference sequence). The CDR3 sequence is 14 residues long. CDR3 nucleotides: TGTGCCAGTAGATTCGGGGGAAACACCGGGGAGCTGTTTTTT. This sequence encodes CASRFGGNTGELFF.

The chain combines TRBV6-4 with TRBJ1-1; 7 bases are shared with TRBD1. The CDR3 totals 16 residues. Unmatched junction bases numbered 9, after V lost 2 bases and J lost 3 bases. CDR1 is MRHNA and CDR2 is SNTAGT in the germline V gene. The CDR3 DNA follows: TGTGCCAGCAGTGACAGGGCAGGGGGAGCGGACACTGAAGCTTTCTTT. It codes for CASSDRAGGADTEAFF.

V usage is TRBV3-1 (or the pseudogene TRBV3-2) and J usage is TRBJ1-6; the D gene is possibly TRBD1 (5 bases). The CDR3 length is 14 residues. The V and J ends lost 2 bases and 9 bases respectively, with 11 bases between them. Germline-derived CDR1 and CDR2 are LGHDT and YNNKEL (reference sequence). CDR3 nucleotides: TGTGCCAGCAGCCAACAGGGTGGCAGTTCACCCCTCCACTTT. Translating gives CASSQQGGSSPLHF.

The chain joins TRBV6-6 to TRBJ1-2; 9 nucleotides align to TRBD1. Looked up from germline, CDR1 is MNHNY and CDR2 is SVGAGI (reference sequence). CDR3 length: 15 residues. The J segment lost 8 bases and the V segment lost 4 bases, leaving 11 bases of the junction unmatched. CDR3 sequence: CASSFSRDREGGYTF. The CDR3 DNA reads as TGTGCCAGCAGTTTTTCTCGGGACAGGGAAGGAGGCTACACCTTC.

The rearrangement links TRBV6-1 to TRBJ1-6; TRBD1 might be the D (5 bases). This CDR3 spans 17 amino acids. The germline V gene has CDR1 MNHNS and CDR2 SASEGT. The V gene lost 4 bases and the J gene lost 8 bases, with 21 bases spanning the gap. This CDR3 reads CASSANSRQGRDSPLHF. The CDR3, as DNA: TGTGCCAGCAGTGCAAACTCCCGCCAGGGAAGGGATTCACCCCTCCACTTT.

The chain uses TRBV10-3 and TRBJ1-1; no clear D. The CDR3 extends over 11 amino acids. With 0 bases removed from V and 11 bases from J, the gap between germline ends came to 7 bases. Germline V gene lookup returns CDR1 ENHRY and CDR2 SYGVKD. CDR3 amino acids: CAISESRAAFF. CDR3 coding DNA: TGTGCCATCAGTGAGTCGAGGGCGGCTTTCTTT.

J is TRBJ1-6 and V is TRBV6-5, with D unclear. CDR3 size: 13 residues. The germline CDR1 and CDR2 sequences are MNHEY and SVGAGI. With 4 bases removed from V and 4 bases from J, the gap between germline ends came to 5 bases. Written as DNA, the CDR3 is TGTGCCAGCAGTTCCAGGTATAATTCACCCCTCCACTTT. Translation gives CASSSRYNSPLHF.

The table lists this clone with a few counts. This chain links TRBV10-2 with TRBJ1-5, with TRBD1 matching 8 bases. The CDR3 consists of 16 residues. CDR1 and CDR2 (germline): WSHSY, SAAADI. V trimming: 4 bases; J trimming: 0 bases; junction bases outside the gene matches: 5. CDR3 sequence (DNA): TGCGCCAGCAGTGGGCGACAGGGGTATAGCAATCAGCCCCAGCATTTT. It yields the protein CASSGRQGYSNQPQHF.

The J gene is TRBJ1-1, the V gene TRBV11-3; D uncertain. V was trimmed by 4 bases and J by 1 base, leaving 7 bases between them. CDR3 length: 13 amino acids. Germline V gene data show CDR1 as SGHNT and CDR2 as YENEEA. The CDR3 DNA is TGTGCCAGCAGCTCCCGGGGGAACACTGAAGCTTTCTTT. This sequence encodes CASSSRGNTEAFF. The entire variable domain, with the rest obtained from reference TRBV11-3 and TRBJ1-1, is as follows: EAGVVQSPRYKIIEKKQPVAFWCNPISGHNTLYWYLQNLGQGPELLIRYENEEAVDDSQLPKDRFSAERLKGVDSTLKIQPAELGDSAVYLCASSSRGNTEAFFGQGTRLTVV.

The gene calls are TRBV6-2 or TRBV6-3 and TRBJ2-5; 14 bases agree with TRBD2. The CDR3 runs 16 residues. V dropped 6 bases and J dropped 5; count of bases not matched to a gene: 8. Germline V gene data show CDR1 as MNHEY and CDR2 as SVGEGT. The CDR3 here is CASRPGLAGGKETQYF. CDR3 coding DNA: TGTGCCAGCAGACCTGGACTAGCGGGGGGAAAGGAGACCCAGTACTTC.

The CDR3 DNA reads as TGCGCCAGCAGCCAAGGTAGCGGGGGCCGCAACAATGAGCAGTTCTTC. Amino acid sequence: CASSQGSGGRNNEQFF. This sequence joins TRBV4-1 and TRBJ2-1; 9 bases match TRBD2. The ends lost 1 base at V and 5 bases at J; junction bases unmatched: 6. Per germline, CDR1 MGHRA and CDR2 YSYEKL. This CDR3 comprises 16 residues.

The chain is built from TRBV19 and TRBJ2-4; 9 bases line up with TRBD1. Germline V lookup: CDR1 LNHDA, CDR2 SQIVND (reference sequence). V lost 5 bases and J lost 6; bases outside the gene matches: 8. This CDR3 is built from 15 residues. The CDR3 loop is CASSYTGGSGNIQYF. CDR3 coding DNA: TGTGCCAGTAGTTATACAGGGGGCTCGGGAAACATTCAGTACTTC.

This chain connects TRBV7-9 to TRBJ2-1; TRBD2 matches 8 bases. The J segment lost 6 bases and the V segment lost 5 bases, leaving 21 bases of the junction unmatched. Germline assignment: CDR1 SEHNR and CDR2 FQNEAQ (reference sequence). The CDR3 has 19 residues. CDR3 DNA: TGTGCCAGCAGCCATTGGGGACGGGGGGGCTATTCTGACCCCAATGAGCAGTTCTTC. Translating it yields CASSHWGRGGYSDPNEQFF.

The chain has TRBV7-8 and TRBJ2-1; D perhaps matches TRBD2 (6 bases). The V gene lost 5 bases and the J gene lost 9 bases, with 11 bases spanning the gap. Per the germline V gene, CDR1 is SGHVS and CDR2 is FQNEAQ. This CDR3 is 12 amino acids long. CDR3 nucleotide sequence: TGTGCCAGCAGCCCGTTGGGGGGTGAGCAGTTCTTC. It is translated as CASSPLGGEQFF.

This chain's CDR3 is CASSLYRQGSDTQYF. The DNA of the CDR3 is TGTGCCAGCAGCCTCTACCGACAGGGGTCAGATACGCAGTATTTT. The chain carries TRBV3-1 (or the pseudogene TRBV3-2) and TRBJ2-3; TRBD1 matches at 8 bases. Germline assignment: CDR1 LGHDT and CDR2 YNNKEL (reference sequence). The V and J ends lost 4 bases and 4 bases, in that order; junction bases with no gene match: 7. The CDR3 is made up of 15 amino acids.

This clone has more than one count but fewer than ten. The chain has TRBV6-5 and TRBJ1-6; 7 bases fit TRBD1. The V and J ends lost 5 bases and 1 base, in that order; junction bases with no gene match: 2. The CDR3 is 15 amino acids. Germline V CDR1 and CDR2: MNHEY, SVGAGI. CDR3 sequence reads: CASSQGGSYNSPLHF. CDR3 coding DNA: TGTGCCAGCAGTCAGGGGGGATCCTATAATTCACCCCTCCACTTT.

The chain links TRBV4-1 to TRBJ1-4; tentatively, D is TRBD1 (6 bases). The V gene lost 4 bases and the J gene lost 6 bases, with 15 bases spanning the gap. The CDR3 spans 15 residues. CDR1 and CDR2 from the germline V gene are MGHRA and YSYEKL. This chain's CDR3 is CASSPSQGLDEKLFF. The CDR3 DNA sequence: TGCGCCAGCAGCCCCTCTCAGGGGCTGGATGAAAAACTGTTTTTT.

This sequence joins TRBV5-1 and TRBJ1-1, with TRBD1 as a possible D gene (5 bases). Per the germline V gene, CDR1 is SGHRS and CDR2 is YFSETQ. V was trimmed by 3 bases and J by 1 base, leaving 13 bases between them. The CDR3 sequence is 15 residues long. In DNA, the CDR3 is TGCGCCAGCAGCTGGGGGGTCACAGGGAACACTGAAGCTTTCTTT. Translating it yields CASSWGVTGNTEAFF.

V usage is TRBV6-5 and J usage is TRBJ2-4; D ambiguous. Germline V gives CDR1 MNHEY, CDR2 SVGAGI. This CDR3 spans 12 amino acids. The germline V and J ends were trimmed by 2 bases and 6 bases, with 5 bases remaining between them. CDR3 region: CASSYSRNIQYF. The CDR3 DNA reads TGTGCCAGCAGTTACAGTAGAAACATTCAGTACTTC.